One sample yielded the 12 T cell receptor beta chains listed below, sequenced in a study of Graves' ophthalmopathy and Graves' hyperthyroidism. TCR beta CDR3 regions were amplified from RNA transcripts. The library came from an HTBI-primed first-round RT-PCR and a second-round multiplex PCR. TCRdb recomputed calls from the multiplex PCR reads with MiXCR, one row per CDR3 protein. The sample has over a million distinct CDR3 sequences; about 38% are singletons. Material: peripheral blood or thyroid tissue (not recorded which). The receptors originated from an adult man with Graves' hyperthyroidism.

Only a few counts were recorded for this clonotype. The CDR3 protein is CASSLSRMNTGELFF. CDR3 sequence (DNA): TGTGCCAGCAGCTTATCCCGAATGAACACCGGGGAGCTGTTTTTT. The chain has TRBV7-2 and TRBJ2-2; no definite D call. Germline values: CDR1 SGHTA, CDR2 FQGNSA. The CDR3 totals 15 residues. The V and J ends lost 2 bases and 1 base respectively, with 8 bases between them.

In its sample, this clonotype was seen a few times. DNA for the CDR3: TGCAGTGCTAGAGGGACAGGGGTTCTGAGCTACACCTTC. This translates into CSARGTGVLSYTF. J is TRBJ1-2 and V is TRBV20-1; 9 nucleotides line up with TRBD1. Germline V CDR1 and CDR2: DFQATT, SNEGSKA (reference sequence). J lost 9 bases, V lost 1 base, and 6 bases had no gene match. This CDR3 is 13 amino acids long.

This clonotype was observed many times. The chain is built from TRBV9 and TRBJ2-2; D gene ambiguous. V lost 3 bases, J lost 7 bases, and 10 bases lay in between. This CDR3 comprises 13 residues. Per germline, CDR1 SGDLS and CDR2 YYNGEE. The DNA of the CDR3 is TGTGCCAGCAGCGCCGCCAATTTCGGGGAGCTGTTTTTT. It is translated as CASSAANFGELFF.

Many counts were recorded for this clonotype. This rearrangement joins TRBV20-1 to TRBJ2-7, with 8 bases fitting TRBD1. This CDR3 is built from 14 residues. Looked up from germline, CDR1 is DFQATT and CDR2 is SNEGSKA (reference sequence). With V trimmed by 6 bases and J by 3 bases, 10 bases remained unmatched. CDR3 sequence: CSAPSTGTGYEQYF. The CDR3 nucleotides read TGCAGTGCGCCGTCTACCGGGACAGGCTACGAGCAGTACTTC.

V is TRBV19 and J is TRBJ2-5, with 7 bases matching TRBD1. V lost 6 bases, J lost 5 bases, and 6 bases stayed unmatched. The CDR3 contains 13 residues. Germline V gene data show CDR1 as LNHDA and CDR2 as SQIVND (reference sequence). CDR3 loop: CASRNRGEETQYF. CDR3 nucleotides: TGTGCCAGTAGGAACAGGGGTGAGGAGACCCAGTACTTC.

This clonotype was observed at least ten times. The V gene is TRBV7-9, the J gene TRBJ2-7; the match to TRBD1 covers 7 bases. CDR1 and CDR2 from the germline V gene are SEHNR and FQNEAQ (reference sequence). Germline trimming cut 3 bases from V and 2 bases from J; bases unmatched to any gene: 4. The CDR3 spans 14 residues. CDR3 nucleotide sequence: TGTGCCAGCAGCTTCGGACAGGTAGCCTACGAGCAGTACTTC. Translating gives CASSFGQVAYEQYF.

The sample holds many counts of this clonotype. This chain connects TRBV5-1 to TRBJ1-1, with D uncertain. Germline CDR1 SGHRS, CDR2 YFSETQ. This CDR3 has 13 amino acids. The V gene lost 5 bases and the J gene lost 0 bases, with 8 bases spanning the gap. This CDR3 is CASRGSMNTEAFF. The CDR3 DNA reads TGCGCCAGCAGGGGATCGATGAACACTGAAGCTTTCTTT. Full variable domain (remainder filled in from reference TRBV5-1 and TRBJ1-1): KAGVTQTPRYLIKTRGQQVTLSCSPISGHRSVSWYQQTPGQGLQFLFEYFSETQRNKGNFPGRFSGRQFSNSRSEMNVSTLELGDSALYLCASRGSMNTEAFFGQGTRLTVV.

The chain couples TRBV10-2 to TRBJ1-5, with D possibly being TRBD1 (5 bases). This CDR3 has 15 residues. Germline loops: CDR1 WSHSY, CDR2 SAAADI. The V gene lost 6 bases and the J gene lost 4 bases, with 16 bases spanning the gap. CDR3 amino acids: CASRADSGFNQPQHF. Written as DNA, the CDR3 is TGCGCCAGCAGGGCTGACAGCGGTTTTAATCAGCCCCAGCATTTT.

This clonotype showed up just a few times. J is TRBJ1-1 and V is TRBV6-6; D might be TRBD1 (6 bases). The CDR3 is made up of 14 amino acids. The germline gives CDR1 MNHNY, CDR2 SVGAGI (reference sequence). V was cut by 3 bases and J by 5 bases, with 13 bases left in between. CDR3 residues: CASSYGGASTEAFF. The CDR3 DNA reads as TGTGCCAGCAGTTATGGGGGCGCGAGTACTGAAGCTTTCTTT.

This clonotype has ten or more counts. This rearrangement joins TRBV9 to TRBJ2-5; 7 nucleotides match TRBD2. The ends lost 0 bases at V and 5 bases at J; junction bases unmatched: 4. Germline values: CDR1 SGDLS, CDR2 YYNGEE. The CDR3 sequence is 14 residues long. CDR3 region: CASSVDGLDETQYF. In DNA form, the CDR3 reads TGTGCCAGCAGCGTAGACGGACTAGACGAGACCCAGTACTTC.

This clonotype has just one count. The chain has TRBV11-2 and TRBJ2-5, with D hard to call. Looked up from germline, CDR1 is SGHAT and CDR2 is FQNNGV. The germline V and J ends were trimmed by 0 bases and 1 base, with 12 bases remaining between them. This CDR3 spans 16 amino acids. CDR3 sequence reads: CASSLDTGDFQETQYF. As DNA, the CDR3 is TGTGCCAGCAGCTTAGATACTGGTGACTTCCAAGAGACCCAGTACTTC.

This clonotype was seen many times. The chain joins TRBV7-2 to TRBJ1-1; D is unresolved. CDR1 and CDR2 from the germline V gene are SGHTA and FQGNSA. The CDR3 has 14 residues. The V and J ends lost 3 bases and 5 bases respectively, with 13 bases between them. The DNA of the CDR3 is TGTGCCAGCAGCTTGGGTAGTGGAGAAACTGAAGCTTTCTTT. Translation: CASSLGSGETEAFF.